The subject of this entry is one T cell receptor (beta chain). This sample is drawn from a study of blood T cell repertoires in COVID-19. This CDR3 comprises 14 residues. V was shortened by 4 bases and J by 8 bases, with 18 bases between the two germline ends. Germline assignment: CDR1 SGHRS and CDR2 YFSETQ. The table came from immunoSEQ multiplex PCR; TCRdb's copy has only in-frame clones and leaves some out. The data hold some 38,000 clones, with roughly 75% observed a single time. This sequence originates from a man between 65 and 85 years old with acute or convalescent COVID-19. The chain uses TRBV5-1 and TRBJ1-2, with a weak D call TRBD1 (6 bases). The specimen was peripheral blood. CDR3 nucleotide sequence: TGCGCCAGCAGCCCCCAGGGGCGCATGGAGGGCTACACCTTC. Translation: CASSPQGRMEGYTF.